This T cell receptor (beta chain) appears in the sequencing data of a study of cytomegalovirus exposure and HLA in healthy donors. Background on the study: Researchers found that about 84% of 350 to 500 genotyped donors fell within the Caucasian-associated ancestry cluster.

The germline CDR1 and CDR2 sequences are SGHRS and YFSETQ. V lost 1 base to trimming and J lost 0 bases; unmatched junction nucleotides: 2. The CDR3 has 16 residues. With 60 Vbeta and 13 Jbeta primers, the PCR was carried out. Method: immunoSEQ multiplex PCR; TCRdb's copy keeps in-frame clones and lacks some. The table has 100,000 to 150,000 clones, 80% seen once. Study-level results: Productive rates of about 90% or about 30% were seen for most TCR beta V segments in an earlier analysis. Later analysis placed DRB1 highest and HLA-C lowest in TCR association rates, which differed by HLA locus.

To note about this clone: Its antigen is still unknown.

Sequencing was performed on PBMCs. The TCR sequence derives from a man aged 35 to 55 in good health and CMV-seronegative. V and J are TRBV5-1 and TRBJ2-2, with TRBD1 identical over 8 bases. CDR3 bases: TGCGCCAGCAGCTTGCGGACAGGGACGAACACCGGGGAGCTGTTTTTT. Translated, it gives CASSLRTGTNTGELFF.